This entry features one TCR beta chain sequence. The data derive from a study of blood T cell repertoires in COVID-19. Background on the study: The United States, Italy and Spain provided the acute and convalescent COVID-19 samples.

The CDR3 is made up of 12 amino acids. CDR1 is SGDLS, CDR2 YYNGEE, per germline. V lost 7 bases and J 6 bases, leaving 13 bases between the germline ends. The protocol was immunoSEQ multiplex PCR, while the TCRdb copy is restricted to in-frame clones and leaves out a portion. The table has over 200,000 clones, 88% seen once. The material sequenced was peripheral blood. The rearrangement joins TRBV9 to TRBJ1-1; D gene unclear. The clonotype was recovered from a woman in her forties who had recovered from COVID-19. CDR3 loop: CASGGRSAEAFF. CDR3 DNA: TGTGCCAGCGGAGGACGATCGGCTGAAGCTTTCTTT.